The T cell receptor (beta chain) under discussion was sequenced for a study of blood T cell repertoires in COVID-19. Background on the study: Acute and convalescent COVID-19 specimens originated in the United States, Italy and Spain. In each case, the material was cDNA or gDNA derived from T cells, B-cell-depleted T cells, or PBMCs.

In the original analysis: The authors estimated nucleated cell counts from reference gene primer amplification. Assay: immunoSEQ multiplex PCR; the TCRdb copy retains only in-frame clones and omits some. V and J calls and clone size are given by that table; D and trimming were obtained from the DNA. The sample holds approximately 240,000 clones, just under 85% seen once. The CDR3 covers 15 residues. Trimming removed 4 bases from V and 2 bases from J, with 13 bases in between. Germline values: CDR1 MNHEY, CDR2 SVGEGT. The chain carries TRBV6-2 or TRBV6-3 and TRBJ2-3, with D possibly being TRBD2 (5 bases). Sequencing was performed on peripheral blood. This TCR was sampled from a woman aged 55-69 years with active or convalescent COVID-19. DNA for the CDR3: TGTGCCAGCAGTTCCGGACTGGGTCTCACAGATACGCAGTATTTT. Its protein is CASSSGLGLTDTQYF.